The source of this T cell receptor (beta chain) is a study of T cell changes during pregnancy in multiple sclerosis. Trimming removed 0 bases at V and 2 bases at J, with 14 bases between. Germline CDR1 is LGHNA and CDR2 is YNFKEQ. There are 16 residues in the CDR3. Data came from immunoSEQ multiplex PCR; TCRdb stores just in-frame clones and leaves some out. This table has 20,000 to 25,000 clones, 70% to 90% appearing once. Sample: CD8+ T cells from peripheral blood mononuclear cells, taken in the first trimester of pregnancy. The chain joins TRBV4-2 to TRBJ2-7; D possibly corresponds to TRBD2 (7 bases). This TCR was sampled from a female donor in good health, enrolled as a control in a pregnancy study. The CDR3 DNA sequence: TGTGCCAGCAGCCAAGATCCTGGGGGGGGCCCCTACGAGCAGTACTTC. Protein product: CASSQDPGGGPYEQYF.